This T cell receptor beta chain was captured in a study of blood T cell repertoires in COVID-19. At the level of the study: From T cells, B-cell-depleted T cells, or PBMCs came the material, which was cDNA or gDNA.

The CDR3 covers 12 residues. The ends were cut back, 5 bases at V and 5 bases at J, with 6 bases in the middle. The germline V gene has CDR1 MNHEY and CDR2 SVGEGT. Two consecutive negative NP/OP PCR tests, clearance, or resolved symptoms defined Cohort 3 recovery. This table comes from immunoSEQ multiplex PCR, and its TCRdb copy is limited to in-frame clones, with some not included. The sample contains some 170,000 clones, 75% to 85% of which appear only once. Sequencing was performed on PBMCs or T cells enriched from blood (not recorded which). This TCR was recovered from a man aged 50-60 years who had recovered from COVID-19. The chain joins TRBV6-2 or TRBV6-3 to TRBJ2-2; D may be TRBD1 (6 bases). The CDR3 DNA sequence: TGTGCCAGCAGTAGGGGGACCGGGGAGCTGTTTTTT. Translating gives CASSRGTGELFF.